A single T cell receptor (beta chain) is shown here with its context. An end of the junction does not agree with germline; a read error may underlie this. Between roughly 20 and 32 mg of unsorted bulk tissue served as the source from which RNA and DNA were co-extracted. The researchers produced TCR beta cDNA from around 0.5 ug total RNA with a constant-region primer. ARM-PCR, slightly modified, supplied the TCR beta libraries through three nested multiplex PCR rounds. Primers for the first two PCR rounds were TRBV1-TRBV30 forward primers and a C-beta reverse primer (10 cycles per round). TCRdb independently ran MiXCR on the multiplex PCR reads; one entry per CDR3 protein. Of over 100,000 distinct CDR3 sequences listed, approximately 68% are singletons. This record belongs to a study of tumor-infiltrating lymphocytes in primary liver carcinoma. As for the study in general: Measuring about 4.2 to 11 cm across, the tumors were staged as T1-T3 N0M0. Regardless of tissue type, samples showed similar yields of roughly 3.5 to 7.5 million productive TCRbeta reads.

Germline-derived CDR1 and CDR2 are MRHNA and SNTAGT. The CDR3 has 15 amino acids. Sequencing was done on a sample of tumor-adjacent normal liver tissue. The clonotype comes from a woman in her fifties or sixties with primary liver carcinoma and hepatitis B virus infection. The V call is TRBV6-4, the J call TRBJ1-2; D not certain. This chain's CDR3 is CARSDGRSPAGGYTF. In DNA form, the CDR3 reads TGTGCCAGAAGTGACGGTCGATCTCCTGCGGGTGGTTACACCTTC.